This T cell receptor beta chain was identified in a study of T cell changes during pregnancy in multiple sclerosis. CDR3 length equals 15 residues. From germline, CDR1 is SGHDT and CDR2 YYEEEE. V was shortened by 0 bases and J by 2 bases, with 10 bases between the two germline ends. Measured with immunoSEQ multiplex PCR; TCRdb has only the in-frame clones, and not every one. Found here are around 56,000 clones, over 75% of them singletons; the top ten hold approximately 1.8%. The specimen was peripheral blood, collected after pregnancy. This TCR was sampled from a female donor with multiple sclerosis, enrolled in a pregnancy study. This sequence joins TRBV5-6 and TRBJ2-3, with D possibly TRBD2 on 5 matching bases. The CDR3 reads CASSLGAAHTDTQYF. The CDR3 nucleotides are TGTGCCAGCAGCTTGGGAGCGGCCCACACAGATACGCAGTATTTT.